These 11 T cell receptor beta chains share one sample of origin, sequenced in a study of blood T cell repertoires in COVID-19. This table comes from immunoSEQ multiplex PCR, and its TCRdb copy is limited to in-frame clones, with some not included. The sample comprises over 200,000 clones, about 80% of which are singletons, and about 4.5% rests with the top ten. Sequencing used peripheral blood. The source is a man between 50 and 59 years old with active or convalescent COVID-19.

The chain has TRBV14 and TRBJ1-1; D is possibly TRBD1 (6 bases). V lost 4 bases and J 6 bases, leaving 18 bases between the germline ends. The CDR3 is 15 residues long. The germline CDR1 and CDR2 sequences are SGHDN and FVKESK. DNA of the CDR3: TGTGCCAGCAGCCGAACAGGGTCCCCCAGAGCTGAAGCTTTCTTT. Translated: CASSRTGSPRAEAFF.

This sequence joins TRBV28 and TRBJ2-1; TRBD1 matches 8 bases. V lost 2 bases, J lost 0 bases, and 9 bases stayed unmatched. The CDR3 contains 18 residues. Germline CDR1 and CDR2: MDHEN and SYDVKM. CDR3 sequence reads: CASSLPLGQGTSYNEQFF. CDR3 nucleotides: TGTGCCAGCAGTTTACCCCTCGGACAGGGAACCTCCTACAATGAGCAGTTCTTC.

This sequence joins TRBV5-5 and TRBJ1-2, with TRBD1 matching 7 bases. The trim removed 0 bases at V and 6 bases at J, leaving 2 bases unmatched. The CDR3 has 13 amino acids. Germline V gene lookup returns CDR1 SGHKS and CDR2 YYEKEE (reference sequence). This chain's CDR3 is CASSLGQGDGYTF. The CDR3, as DNA: TGTGCCAGCAGCTTGGGACAGGGAGATGGCTACACCTTC.

This clone was counted once. The V gene is TRBV7-7, the J gene TRBJ2-1, with TRBD2 matching 11 bases. Germline assignment: CDR1 SSHAT and CDR2 FNYEAQ (reference sequence). The trim removed 1 base at V and 10 bases at J, leaving 6 bases unmatched. The CDR3 is 15 residues long. CDR3 nucleotides: TGTGCCAGCAGCTTAGATAGCGGGGGGGCGAGCGAGCAGTTCTTC. This translates into CASSLDSGGASEQFF.

The chain uses TRBV27 and TRBJ2-2, with D perhaps TRBD1 (6 bases). CDR1 and CDR2 from the germline V gene are MNHEY and SMNVEV (reference sequence). This CDR3 contains 15 residues. V shed 6 bases and J shed 1 base, with 12 bases lying between them. CDR3 sequence: CASRTGTRNTGELFF. CDR3 in DNA: TGTGCCAGCAGAACCGGGACAAGGAACACCGGGGAGCTGTTTTTT.

This sequence joins TRBV27 and TRBJ1-2; 9 bases are shared with TRBD1. This CDR3 is 14 amino acids long. Germline values: CDR1 MNHEY, CDR2 SMNVEV (reference sequence). Trimming at V came to 2 bases and at J to 6 bases, leaving 4 bases not matched to a gene. CDR3 sequence reads: CASSLTGGWNGYTF. The DNA of the CDR3 is TGTGCCAGCAGTTTAACAGGGGGCTGGAATGGCTACACCTTC.

In this sample, this clone turned up once. Here the CDR3 reads CASSQMGTSGAYEQYF. CDR3 sequence (DNA): TGTGCCAGCAGCCAAATGGGCACTAGCGGGGCCTACGAGCAGTACTTC. The gene calls are TRBV3-1 (or the pseudogene TRBV3-2) and TRBJ2-7; TRBD2 matches at 10 bases. The germline V gene has CDR1 LGHDT and CDR2 YNNKEL (reference sequence). Losses at the gene ends were 2 bases for V and 2 bases for J; bases not matched to a gene: 6. CDR3 length: 16 residues.

The chain couples TRBV18 to TRBJ2-1; TRBD1 might be the D (5 bases). Per germline, CDR1 KGHSH and CDR2 LQKENI. The CDR3 runs to 14 residues. V lost 2 bases to trimming and J lost 4 bases, with 9 bases between them. CDR3 loop: CASSPKAGYNEQFF. The CDR3 DNA follows: TGTGCCAGCTCACCAAAGGCAGGGTACAATGAGCAGTTCTTC.

The chain uses TRBV15 and TRBJ1-4; a possible D gene is TRBD1 (5 bases). Trimming cost V 5 bases and J 7 bases, with 14 bases left between them. The germline V gene encodes CDR1 LNHNV and CDR2 YYDKDF (reference sequence). The CDR3 is 14 residues long. The CDR3 sequence: CATSPRGASEKLFF. The CDR3 bases are TGTGCCACCAGCCCGCGGGGCGCGAGTGAAAAACTGTTTTTT.

There are a few counts of this clone. The chain combines TRBV5-1 with TRBJ2-6, with a possible D match to TRBD1 (7 bases). The germline V and J ends were trimmed by 4 bases and 0 bases, with 20 bases remaining between them. Germline loops: CDR1 SGHRS, CDR2 YFSETQ. The CDR3 sequence is 19 residues long. CDR3 loop: CASSARAGGLGSGANVLTF. DNA for the CDR3: TGCGCCAGCAGCGCCCGCGCAGGGGGGCTTGGCTCTGGGGCCAACGTCCTGACTTTC.

This rearrangement joins TRBV4-1 to TRBJ2-5; TRBD2 matches 7 bases. V lost 1 base to trimming and J lost 1 base; unmatched junction nucleotides: 6. The CDR3 contains 16 residues. Germline V gene lookup returns CDR1 MGHRA and CDR2 YSYEKL. The CDR3 region is CASSQGWGGVQETQYF. The DNA of the CDR3 is TGCGCCAGCAGCCAAGGATGGGGAGGGGTCCAAGAGACCCAGTACTTC.